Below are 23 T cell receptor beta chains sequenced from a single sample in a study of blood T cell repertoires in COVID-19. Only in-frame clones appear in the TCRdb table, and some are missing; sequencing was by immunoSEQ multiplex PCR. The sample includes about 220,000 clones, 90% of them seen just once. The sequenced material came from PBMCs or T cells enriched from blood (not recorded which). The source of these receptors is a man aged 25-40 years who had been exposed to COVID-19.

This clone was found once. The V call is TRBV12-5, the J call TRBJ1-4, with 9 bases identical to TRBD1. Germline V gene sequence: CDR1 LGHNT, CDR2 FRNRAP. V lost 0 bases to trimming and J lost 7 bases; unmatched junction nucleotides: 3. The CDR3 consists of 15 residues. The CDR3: CASGLVLTGGEKLFF. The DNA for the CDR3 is TGTGCTAGTGGTTTGGTACTGACAGGGGGTGAAAAACTGTTTTTT.

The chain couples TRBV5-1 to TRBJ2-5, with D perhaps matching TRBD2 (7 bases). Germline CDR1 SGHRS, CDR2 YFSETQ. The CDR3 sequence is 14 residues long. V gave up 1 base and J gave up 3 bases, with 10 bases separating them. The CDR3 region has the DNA TGCGCCAGCAGCTTGCGCGGGGGCAAAGAGACCCAGTACTTC. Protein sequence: CASSLRGGKETQYF. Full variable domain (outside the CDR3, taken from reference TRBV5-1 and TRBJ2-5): KAGVTQTPRYLIKTRGQQVTLSCSPISGHRSVSWYQQTPGQGLQFLFEYFSETQRNKGNFPGRFSGRQFSNSRSEMNVSTLELGDSALYLCASSLRGGKETQYFGPGTRLLVL.

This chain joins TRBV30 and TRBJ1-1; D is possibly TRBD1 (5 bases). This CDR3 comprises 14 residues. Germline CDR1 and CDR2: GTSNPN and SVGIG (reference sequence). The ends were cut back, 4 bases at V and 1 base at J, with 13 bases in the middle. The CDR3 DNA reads TGTGCCTGGACTTTGGGGCAGGGGAACACTGAAGCTTTCTTT. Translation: CAWTLGQGNTEAFF. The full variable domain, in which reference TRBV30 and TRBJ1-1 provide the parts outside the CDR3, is SQTIHQWPATLVQPVGSPLSLECTVEGTSNPNLYWYRQAAGRGLQLLFYSVGIGQISSEVPQNLSASRPQDRQFILSSKKLLLSDSGFYLCAWTLGQGNTEAFFGQGTRLTVV.

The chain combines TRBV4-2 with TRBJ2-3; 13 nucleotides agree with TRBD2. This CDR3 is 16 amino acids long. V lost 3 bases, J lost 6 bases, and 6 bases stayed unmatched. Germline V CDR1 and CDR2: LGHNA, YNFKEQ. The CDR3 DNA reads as TGTGCCAGCAGCCATCGACTAGCGGGGGGAAGTGATACGCAGTATTTT. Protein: CASSHRLAGGSDTQYF.

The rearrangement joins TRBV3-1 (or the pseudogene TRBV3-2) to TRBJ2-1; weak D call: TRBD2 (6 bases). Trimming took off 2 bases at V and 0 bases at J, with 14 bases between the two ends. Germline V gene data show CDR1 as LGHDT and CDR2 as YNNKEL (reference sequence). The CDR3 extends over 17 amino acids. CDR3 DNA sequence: TGTGCCAGCAGCCAACCGGGACTTTCGAGCTCCTACAATGAGCAGTTCTTC. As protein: CASSQPGLSSSYNEQFF.

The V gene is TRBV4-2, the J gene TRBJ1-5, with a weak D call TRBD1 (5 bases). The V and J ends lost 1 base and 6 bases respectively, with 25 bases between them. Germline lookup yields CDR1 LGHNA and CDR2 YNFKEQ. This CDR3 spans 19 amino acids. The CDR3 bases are TGTGCCAGCAGCCAAGTGGGGTTCGAGATGGCAGGGATTTTTCAGCCCCAGCATTTT. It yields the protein CASSQVGFEMAGIFQPQHF.

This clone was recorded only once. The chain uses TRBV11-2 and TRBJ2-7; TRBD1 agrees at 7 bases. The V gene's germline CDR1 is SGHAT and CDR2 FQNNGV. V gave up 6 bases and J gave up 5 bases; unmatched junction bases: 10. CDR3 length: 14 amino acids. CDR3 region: CASRALTGRHEQYF. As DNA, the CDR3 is TGTGCCAGCAGGGCCCTGACAGGGAGACACGAGCAGTACTTC.

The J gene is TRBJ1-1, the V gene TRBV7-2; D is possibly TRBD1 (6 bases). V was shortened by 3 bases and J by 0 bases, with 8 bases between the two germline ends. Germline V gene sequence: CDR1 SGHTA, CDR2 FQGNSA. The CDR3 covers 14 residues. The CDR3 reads CASSFSGVNTEAFF. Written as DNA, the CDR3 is TGTGCCAGCAGCTTCTCAGGGGTGAACACTGAAGCTTTCTTT.

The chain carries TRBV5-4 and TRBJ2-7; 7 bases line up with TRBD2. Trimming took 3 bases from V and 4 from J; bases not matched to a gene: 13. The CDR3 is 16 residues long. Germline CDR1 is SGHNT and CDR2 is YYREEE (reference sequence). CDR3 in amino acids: CASSSRGAGNRYEQYF. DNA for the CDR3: TGTGCCAGCAGCTCTCGGGGAGCGGGGAACAGGTACGAGCAGTACTTC.

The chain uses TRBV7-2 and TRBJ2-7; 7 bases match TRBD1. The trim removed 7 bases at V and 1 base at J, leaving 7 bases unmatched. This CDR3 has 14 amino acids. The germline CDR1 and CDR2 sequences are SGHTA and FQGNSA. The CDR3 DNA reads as TGTGCCAGCATCGCCCGACAGGGTTCCTACGAGCAGTACTTC. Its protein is CASIARQGSYEQYF.

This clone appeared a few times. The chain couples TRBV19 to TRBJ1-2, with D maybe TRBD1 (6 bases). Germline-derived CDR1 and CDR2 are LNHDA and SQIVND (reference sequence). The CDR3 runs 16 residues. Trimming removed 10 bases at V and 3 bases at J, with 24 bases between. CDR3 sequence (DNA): TGTGCCACCACCCAGGGAGGGACACTAACCCACTATGGCTACACCTTC. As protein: CATTQGGTLTHYGYTF.

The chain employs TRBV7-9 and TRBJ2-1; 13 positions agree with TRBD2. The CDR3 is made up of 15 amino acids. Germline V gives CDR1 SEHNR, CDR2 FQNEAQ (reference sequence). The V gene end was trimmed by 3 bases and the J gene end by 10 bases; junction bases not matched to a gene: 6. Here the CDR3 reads CASSFGTSGAGEQFF. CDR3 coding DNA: TGTGCCAGCAGCTTTGGGACTAGCGGGGCGGGGGAGCAGTTCTTC. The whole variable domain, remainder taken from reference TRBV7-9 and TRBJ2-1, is DTGVSQNPRHKITKRGQNVTFRCDPISEHNRLYWYRQTLGQGPEFLTYFQNEAQLEKSRLLSDRFSAERPKGSFSTLEIQRTEQGDSAMYLCASSFGTSGAGEQFFGPGTRLTVL.

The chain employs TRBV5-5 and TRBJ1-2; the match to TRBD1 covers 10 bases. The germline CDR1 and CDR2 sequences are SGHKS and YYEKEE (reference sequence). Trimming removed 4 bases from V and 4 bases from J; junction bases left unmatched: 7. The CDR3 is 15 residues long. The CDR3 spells CASSEATGGGYGYTF. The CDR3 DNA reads TGTGCCAGCAGCGAAGCGACAGGGGGCGGCTATGGCTACACCTTC.

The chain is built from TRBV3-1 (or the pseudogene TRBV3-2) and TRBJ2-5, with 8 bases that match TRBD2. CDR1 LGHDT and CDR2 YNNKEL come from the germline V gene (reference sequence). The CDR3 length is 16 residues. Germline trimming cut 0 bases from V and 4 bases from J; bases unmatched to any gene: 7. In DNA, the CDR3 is TGTGCCAGCAGCCAAGATTCAGCGGGGGTCGGAGAGACCCAGTACTTC. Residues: CASSQDSAGVGETQYF.

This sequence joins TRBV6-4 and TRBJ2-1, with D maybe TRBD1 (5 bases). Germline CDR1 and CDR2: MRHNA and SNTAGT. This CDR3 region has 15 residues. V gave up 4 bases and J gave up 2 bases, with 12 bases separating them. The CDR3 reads CASSVGAEPYNEQFF. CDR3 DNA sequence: TGTGCCAGCAGTGTTGGGGCCGAGCCCTACAATGAGCAGTTCTTC.

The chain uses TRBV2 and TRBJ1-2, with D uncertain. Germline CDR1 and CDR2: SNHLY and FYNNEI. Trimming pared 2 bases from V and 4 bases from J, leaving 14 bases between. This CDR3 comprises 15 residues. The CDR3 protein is CASSEREERTYGYTF. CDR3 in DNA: TGTGCCAGCAGTGAAAGGGAGGAGAGGACCTATGGCTACACCTTC.

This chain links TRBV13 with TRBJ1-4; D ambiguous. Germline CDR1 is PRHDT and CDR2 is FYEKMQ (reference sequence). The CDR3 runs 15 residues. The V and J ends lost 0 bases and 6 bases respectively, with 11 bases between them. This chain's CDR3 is CASSLGWPEYEKLFF. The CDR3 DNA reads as TGTGCCAGCAGCTTAGGTTGGCCAGAATATGAAAAACTGTTTTTT.

The CDR3 coding sequence is TGTGCCAGCAGCTACTCCCGGGCGGGGGAAGCTTTCTTT. This sequence encodes CASSYSRAGEAFF. V usage is TRBV7-3 and J usage is TRBJ1-1; no clear D. The germline gives CDR1 SGHTA, CDR2 FQGTGA. With 4 bases removed from V and 8 bases from J, the gap between germline ends came to 14 bases. This CDR3 comprises 13 residues.

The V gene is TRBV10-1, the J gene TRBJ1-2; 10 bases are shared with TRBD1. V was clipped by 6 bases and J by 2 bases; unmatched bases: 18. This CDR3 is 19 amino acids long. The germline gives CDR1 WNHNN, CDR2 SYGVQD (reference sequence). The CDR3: CASRFLPKWDRGRNYGYTF. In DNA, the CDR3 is TGCGCCAGCAGGTTTCTCCCAAAATGGGACAGGGGAAGGAACTATGGCTACACCTTC.

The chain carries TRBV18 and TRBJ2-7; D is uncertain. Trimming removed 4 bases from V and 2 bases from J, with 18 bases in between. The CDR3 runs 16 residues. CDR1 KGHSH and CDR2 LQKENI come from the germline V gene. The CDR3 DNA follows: TGTGCCAGCTCACTGAACCAGGTCTCTCAAACCTACGAGCAGTACTTC. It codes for CASSLNQVSQTYEQYF. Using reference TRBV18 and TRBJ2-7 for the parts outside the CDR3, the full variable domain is NAGVMQNPRHLVRRRGQEARLRCSPMKGHSHVYWYRQLPEEGLKFMVYLQKENIIDESGMPKERFSAEFPKEGPSILRIQQVVRGDSAAYFCASSLNQVSQTYEQYFGPGTRLTVT.

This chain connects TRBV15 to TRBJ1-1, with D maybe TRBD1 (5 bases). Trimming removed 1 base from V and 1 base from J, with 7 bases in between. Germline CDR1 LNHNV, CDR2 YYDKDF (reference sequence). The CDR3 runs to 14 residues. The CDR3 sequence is CATSRVRGNTEAFF. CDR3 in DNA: TGTGCCACCAGCAGAGTTAGGGGGAACACTGAAGCTTTCTTT.

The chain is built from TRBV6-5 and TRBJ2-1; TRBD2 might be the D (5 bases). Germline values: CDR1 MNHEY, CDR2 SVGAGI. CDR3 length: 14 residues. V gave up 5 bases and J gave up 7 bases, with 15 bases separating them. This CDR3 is CASSRADEANEQFF. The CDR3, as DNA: TGTGCCAGCAGTAGAGCGGACGAAGCTAATGAGCAGTTCTTC.

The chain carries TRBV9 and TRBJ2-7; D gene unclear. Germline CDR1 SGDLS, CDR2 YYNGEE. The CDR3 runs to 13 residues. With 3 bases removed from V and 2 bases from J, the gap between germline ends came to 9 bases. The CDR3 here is CASSATGPYEQYF. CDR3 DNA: TGTGCCAGCAGCGCAACTGGGCCCTACGAGCAGTACTTC.